This T cell receptor beta chain was profiled in a study of identical twins. Template switching added a universal primer binding site, and final cDNA carried unique molecular identifiers. TCRdb redid the calling of the 5' RACE reads with MiXCR, one entry per CDR3 protein. This table holds around 1.7 million distinct CDR3 sequences, under 35% found once. Germline assignment: CDR1 MGHRA and CDR2 YSYEKL. The CDR3 contains 18 residues. This TCR was recovered from a newborn girl in good health. Specimen: cord blood. This sequence joins TRBV4-1 and TRBJ2-1, with D possibly TRBD2 on 6 matching bases. The J call may be wrong; the DNA end is better matched by TRBJ2-7. In nucleotides, the CDR3 is TGCGCCAGCAGCCAACTGGGACTGAGAGGATGGGGTGGCAATGAGCAGTACTTC. This gives the protein CASSQLGLRGWGGNEQYF.